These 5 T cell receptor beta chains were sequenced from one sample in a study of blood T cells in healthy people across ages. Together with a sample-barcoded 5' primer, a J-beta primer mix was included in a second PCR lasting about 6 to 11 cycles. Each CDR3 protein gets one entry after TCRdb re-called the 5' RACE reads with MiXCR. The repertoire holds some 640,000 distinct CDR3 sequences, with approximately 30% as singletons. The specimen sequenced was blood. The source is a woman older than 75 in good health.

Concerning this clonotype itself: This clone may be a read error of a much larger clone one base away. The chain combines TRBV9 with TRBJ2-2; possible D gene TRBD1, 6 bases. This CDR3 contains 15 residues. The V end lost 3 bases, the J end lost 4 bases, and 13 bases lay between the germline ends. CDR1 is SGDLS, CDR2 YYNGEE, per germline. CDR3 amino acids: CASSEGTLSTGELFF. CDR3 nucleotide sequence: TGTGCCAGCAGCGAGGGGACATTGAGCACCGGGGAGCTGTTTTTT.

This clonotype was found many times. The CDR3: CSALASRDGYTF. The CDR3 coding sequence is TGCAGTGCTTTGGCGTCTAGGGATGGCTACACCTTC. The chain links TRBV20-1 to TRBJ1-2; unclear D gene. The CDR3 covers 12 residues. The ends were cut back, 5 bases at V and 6 bases at J, with 13 bases in the middle. CDR1 is DFQATT and CDR2 is SNEGSKA in the germline V gene (reference sequence).

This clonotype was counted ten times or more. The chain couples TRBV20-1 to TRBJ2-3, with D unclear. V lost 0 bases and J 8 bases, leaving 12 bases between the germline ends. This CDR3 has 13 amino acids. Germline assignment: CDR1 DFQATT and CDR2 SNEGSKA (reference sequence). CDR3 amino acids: CSARDHEKPTQYF. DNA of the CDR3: TGCAGTGCTAGAGATCACGAGAAACCTACGCAGTATTTT.

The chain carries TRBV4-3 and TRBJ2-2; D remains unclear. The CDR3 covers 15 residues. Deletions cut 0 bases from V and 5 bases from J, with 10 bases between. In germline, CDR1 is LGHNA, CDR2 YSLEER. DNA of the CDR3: TGCGCCAGCAGCCAAGATTCTGGAACAACCGGGGAGCTGTTTTTT. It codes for CASSQDSGTTGELFF.

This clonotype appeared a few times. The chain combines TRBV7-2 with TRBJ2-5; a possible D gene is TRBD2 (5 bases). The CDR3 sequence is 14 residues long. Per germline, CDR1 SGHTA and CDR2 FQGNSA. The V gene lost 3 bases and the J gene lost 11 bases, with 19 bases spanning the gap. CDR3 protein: CASSFGVVFYEQYF. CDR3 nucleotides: TGTGCCAGCAGCTTCGGGGTTGTGTTCTATGAGCAGTACTTC.